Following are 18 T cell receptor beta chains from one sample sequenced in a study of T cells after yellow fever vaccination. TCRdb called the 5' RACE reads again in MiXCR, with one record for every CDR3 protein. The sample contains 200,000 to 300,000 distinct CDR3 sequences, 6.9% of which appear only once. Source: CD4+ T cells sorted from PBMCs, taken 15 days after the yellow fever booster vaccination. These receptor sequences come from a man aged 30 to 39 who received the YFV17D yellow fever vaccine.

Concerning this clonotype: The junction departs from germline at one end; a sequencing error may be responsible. CDR3 loop: CASQRGKAGDSGSGVLFF. CDR3 nucleotides: TGTGCCAGCCAGCGTGGTAAAGCGGGAGATTCCGGGTCCGGGGTGCTGTTTTTT. The chain recombines TRBV5-5 with TRBJ2-2, with TRBD2 matching over 8 bases. This CDR3 is built from 18 residues. CDR1 is SGHKS and CDR2 is YYEKEE in the germline V gene (reference sequence).

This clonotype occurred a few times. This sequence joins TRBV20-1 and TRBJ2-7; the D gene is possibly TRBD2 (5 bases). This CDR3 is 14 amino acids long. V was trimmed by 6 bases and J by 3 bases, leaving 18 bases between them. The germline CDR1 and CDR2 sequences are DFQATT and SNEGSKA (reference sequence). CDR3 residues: CSAPRPAADYEQYF. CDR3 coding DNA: TGCAGTGCCCCAAGGCCCGCAGCGGACTACGAGCAGTACTTC.

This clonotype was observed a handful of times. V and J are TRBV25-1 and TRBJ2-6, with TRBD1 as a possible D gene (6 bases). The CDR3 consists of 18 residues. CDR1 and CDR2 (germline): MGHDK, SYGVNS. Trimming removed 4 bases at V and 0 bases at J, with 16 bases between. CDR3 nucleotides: TGTGCCAGCAGTGCCTCCAGGGGTCCTAGCTCTGGGGCCAACGTCCTGACTTTC. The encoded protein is CASSASRGPSSGANVLTF.

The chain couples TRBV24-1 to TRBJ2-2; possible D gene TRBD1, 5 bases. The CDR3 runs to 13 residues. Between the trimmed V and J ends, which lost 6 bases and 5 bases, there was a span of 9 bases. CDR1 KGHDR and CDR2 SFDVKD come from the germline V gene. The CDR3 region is CATSQGVTGELFF. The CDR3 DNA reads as TGTGCCACCAGTCAAGGGGTTACCGGGGAGCTGTTTTTT.

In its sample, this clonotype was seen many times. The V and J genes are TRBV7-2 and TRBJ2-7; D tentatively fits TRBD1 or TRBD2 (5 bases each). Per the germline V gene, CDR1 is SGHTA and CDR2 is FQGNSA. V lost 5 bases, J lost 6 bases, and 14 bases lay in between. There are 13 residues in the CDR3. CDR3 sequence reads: CASSPGTVGEQYF. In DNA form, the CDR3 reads TGTGCCAGCAGCCCAGGGACCGTGGGCGAGCAGTACTTC.

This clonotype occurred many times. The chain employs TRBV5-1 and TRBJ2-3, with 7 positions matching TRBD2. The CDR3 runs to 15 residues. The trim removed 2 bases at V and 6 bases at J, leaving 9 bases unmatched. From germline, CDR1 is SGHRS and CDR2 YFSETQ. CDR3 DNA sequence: TGCGCCAGCAGCTTCAGCGGGAACCCTCTCGATACGCAGTATTTT. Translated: CASSFSGNPLDTQYF. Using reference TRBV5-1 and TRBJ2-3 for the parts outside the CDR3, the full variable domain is KAGVTQTPRYLIKTRGQQVTLSCSPISGHRSVSWYQQTPGQGLQFLFEYFSETQRNKGNFPGRFSGRQFSNSRSEMNVSTLELGDSALYLCASSFSGNPLDTQYFGPGTRLTVL.

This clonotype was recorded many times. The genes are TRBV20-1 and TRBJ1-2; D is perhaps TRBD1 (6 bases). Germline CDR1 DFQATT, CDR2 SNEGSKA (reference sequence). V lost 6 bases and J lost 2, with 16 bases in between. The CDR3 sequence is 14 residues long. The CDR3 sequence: CSAGGGTANYGYTF. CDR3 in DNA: TGCAGTGCAGGAGGGGGAACGGCCAACTATGGCTACACCTTC.

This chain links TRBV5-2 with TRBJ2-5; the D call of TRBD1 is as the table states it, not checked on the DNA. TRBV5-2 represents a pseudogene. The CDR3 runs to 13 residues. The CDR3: CASNNPAQETQYF. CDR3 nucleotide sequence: TGTGCCAGCAACAACCCGGCTCAAGAGACCCAGTACTTC.

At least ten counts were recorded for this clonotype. The DNA for the CDR3 is TGTGCCAGCAGTTACACAGGGAGCCCTGGGGCCAACGTCCTGACTTTC. It specifies CASSYTGSPGANVLTF. The chain couples TRBV6-5 to TRBJ2-6; D perhaps matches TRBD1 (6 bases). Germline V CDR1 and CDR2: MNHEY, SVGAGI. Trimming took 2 bases from V and 2 from J, leaving 10 bases between them. The CDR3 sequence is 16 residues long.

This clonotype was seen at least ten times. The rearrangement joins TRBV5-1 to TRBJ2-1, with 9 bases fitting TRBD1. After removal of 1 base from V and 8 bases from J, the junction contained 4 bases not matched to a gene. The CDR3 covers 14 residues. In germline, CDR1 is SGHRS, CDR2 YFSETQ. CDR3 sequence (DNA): TGCGCCAGCAGCTTGACCGGGACAGGGCATGAGCAGTTCTTC. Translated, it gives CASSLTGTGHEQFF.

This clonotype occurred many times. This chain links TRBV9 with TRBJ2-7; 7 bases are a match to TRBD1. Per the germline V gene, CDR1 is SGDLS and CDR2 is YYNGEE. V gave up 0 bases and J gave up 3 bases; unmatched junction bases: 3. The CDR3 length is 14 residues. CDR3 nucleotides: TGTGCCAGCAGCGTAGCCCCAGGGGGCTACGAGCAGTACTTC. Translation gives CASSVAPGGYEQYF.

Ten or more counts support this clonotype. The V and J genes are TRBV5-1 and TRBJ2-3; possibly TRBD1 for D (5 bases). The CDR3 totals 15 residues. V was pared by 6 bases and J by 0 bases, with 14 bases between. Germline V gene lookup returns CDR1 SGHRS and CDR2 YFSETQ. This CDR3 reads CASNGEQASTDTQYF. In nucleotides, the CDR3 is TGCGCCAGCAATGGCGAACAGGCTAGCACAGATACGCAGTATTTT.

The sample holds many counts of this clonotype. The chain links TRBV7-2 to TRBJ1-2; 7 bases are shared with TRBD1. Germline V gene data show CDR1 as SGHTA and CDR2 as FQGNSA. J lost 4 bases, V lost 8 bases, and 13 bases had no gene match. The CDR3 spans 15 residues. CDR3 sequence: CASVLTPQGSYGYTF. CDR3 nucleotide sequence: TGTGCCAGCGTCCTAACACCACAGGGGAGCTATGGCTACACCTTC.

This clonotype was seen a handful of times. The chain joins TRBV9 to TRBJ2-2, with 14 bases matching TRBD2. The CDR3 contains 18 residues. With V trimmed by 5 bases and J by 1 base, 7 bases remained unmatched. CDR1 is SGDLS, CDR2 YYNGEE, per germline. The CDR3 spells CASSKGTSGSMNTGELFF. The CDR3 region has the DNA TGTGCCAGCAGTAAAGGGACTAGCGGGAGTATGAACACCGGGGAGCTGTTTTTT. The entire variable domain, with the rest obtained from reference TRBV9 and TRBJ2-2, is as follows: DSGVTQTPKHLITATGQRVTLRCSPRSGDLSVYWYQQSLDQGLQFLIQYYNGEERAKGNILERFSAQQFPDLHSELNLSSLELGDSALYFCASSKGTSGSMNTGELFFGEGSRLTVL.

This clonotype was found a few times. The CDR3 spells CASSTTSGKYEQFF. In DNA, the CDR3 is TGTGCCAGCAGCACGACTAGCGGGAAGTATGAGCAGTTCTTC. The V gene is TRBV12-3 or TRBV12-4, the J gene TRBJ2-1, with TRBD2 matching over 11 bases. V shed 6 bases and J 8 bases; nucleotides not matched to a gene: 6. This CDR3 has 14 amino acids.

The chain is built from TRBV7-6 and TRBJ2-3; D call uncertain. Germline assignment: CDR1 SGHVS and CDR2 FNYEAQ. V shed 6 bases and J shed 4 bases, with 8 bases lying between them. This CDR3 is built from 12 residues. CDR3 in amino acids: CASRNIADTQYF. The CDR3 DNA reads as TGTGCCAGCAGAAACATAGCAGATACGCAGTATTTT. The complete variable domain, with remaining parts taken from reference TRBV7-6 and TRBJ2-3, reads GAGVSQSPRYKVTKRGQDVALRCDPISGHVSLYWYRQALGQGPEFLTYFNYEAQQDKSGLPNDRFSAERPEGSISTLTIQRTEQRDSAMYRCASRNIADTQYFGPGTRLTVL.

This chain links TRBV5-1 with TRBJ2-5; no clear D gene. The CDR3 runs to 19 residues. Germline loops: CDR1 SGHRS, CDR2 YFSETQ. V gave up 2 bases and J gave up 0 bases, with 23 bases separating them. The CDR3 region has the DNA TGCGCCAGCAGCTTCTCCGAAAGACACTTGGTATGGGACCAAGAGACCCAGTACTTC. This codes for CASSFSERHLVWDQETQYF.

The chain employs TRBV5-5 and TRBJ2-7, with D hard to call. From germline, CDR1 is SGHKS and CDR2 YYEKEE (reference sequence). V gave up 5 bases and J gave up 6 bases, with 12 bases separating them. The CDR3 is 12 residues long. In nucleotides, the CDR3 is TGTGCCAGCAGTAAACCGGGCCTCGAGCAGTACTTC. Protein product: CASSKPGLEQYF.